The T cell receptor (beta chain) under discussion was sequenced for a study of shared clonotypes between healthy human individuals. Study-level findings and limits: It was the non-shared clonotypes that had lower generation probabilities than clonotypes shared by all four donors. Sequencing depth was a factor that was expected to affect clonotype sharing among donors.

Each replicate PCR on the sorted subsets used approximately 200 ng DNA (around 30,000 T cell genomes). Clones were read by immunoSEQ multiplex PCR, and TCRdb kept only the in-frame ones, dropping some. The sample consists of roughly 2,000,000 clones, roughly 94% of them appearing once. On this clone itself: Its antigen is unidentified.

Germline loops: CDR1 KGHSH, CDR2 LQKENI. The CDR3 sequence is 11 residues long. Trimming removed 6 bases at V and 8 bases at J, with 5 bases between. Selected positively for CCR7 and CD45RO-negative, naive CD8 cells excluded terminally differentiated effector memory CD45RA+ cells. This clonotype was sampled from a man aged 18 to 29 in good health. The specimen was naive CD8+ T cells sorted from blood. The rearrangement links TRBV18 to TRBJ1-6; no reliable D call. This CDR3 reads CASSGDSPLHF. As DNA, the CDR3 is TGTGCCAGCTCCGGGGATTCACCCCTCCACTTT.